The 6 T cell receptor beta chains below come from one sample, sequenced in a study of blood T cell repertoires in COVID-19. The table came from immunoSEQ multiplex PCR; TCRdb's copy has only in-frame clones and leaves some out. The table lists about 58,000 clones, roughly four fifths of them singletons. The sequencing input was peripheral blood. The origin of the receptors is a man aged 55 to 70 with COVID-19, enrolled during active disease.

The CDR3 region is CASSTLRLAGVDTGELFF. Written as DNA, the CDR3 is TGTGCCAGCAGCACCCTACGACTAGCGGGAGTCGACACCGGGGAGCTGTTTTTT. This chain links TRBV5-4 with TRBJ2-2; 12 bases agree with TRBD2. Trimming cost V 4 bases and J 3 bases; bases outside gene matches: 10. The CDR3 contains 18 residues. Germline loops: CDR1 SGHNT, CDR2 YYREEE (reference sequence).

The chain uses TRBV10-3 and TRBJ2-7; 10 nucleotides match TRBD2. Germline V CDR1 and CDR2: ENHRY, SYGVKD. V was pared by 8 bases and J by 7 bases, with 14 bases of the junction left unmatched. The CDR3 has 15 amino acids. CDR3 sequence (DNA): TGTGCCATCGGGACTGGGGGACTAGCGTCTGGGGAGCAGTACTTC. Translation: CAIGTGGLASGEQYF.

The chain carries TRBV6-5 and TRBJ1-2, with 9 bases that match TRBD1. CDR1 is MNHEY and CDR2 is SVGAGI in the germline V gene. The V gene end was trimmed by 6 bases and the J gene end by 8 bases; junction bases not matched to a gene: 7. The CDR3 consists of 13 residues. CDR3 in amino acids: CASSSGTGLGYTF. CDR3 coding DNA: TGTGCCAGCAGCTCCGGGACAGGGCTCGGCTACACCTTC.

The V call is TRBV10-3, the J call TRBJ2-5, with TRBD2 identical over 11 bases. V shed 2 bases, J shed 6 bases, and the junction held 14 bases outside the gene matches. Germline CDR1 is ENHRY and CDR2 is SYGVKD. CDR3 length: 18 amino acids. CDR3 sequence: CAISEDSGGASWGKTQYF. The CDR3 DNA reads as TGTGCCATCAGTGAGGATAGCGGGGGGGCAAGTTGGGGAAAGACCCAGTACTTC.

The V call is TRBV6-6, the J call TRBJ1-2; the match to TRBD1 covers 10 bases. This CDR3 comprises 15 residues. V shed 6 bases, J shed 7 bases, and the junction held 11 bases outside the gene matches. Germline loops: CDR1 MNHNY, CDR2 SVGAGI (reference sequence). CDR3 sequence (DNA): TGTGCCAGCAGCCTAGGAACGGGACAGGGGTCTGGCTACACCTTC. It yields the protein CASSLGTGQGSGYTF.

The CDR3 sequence: CASSSRDDGEKLFF. The CDR3 DNA reads TGCGCCAGCAGCTCACGAGACGACGGGGAAAAACTGTTTTTT. The chain joins TRBV5-1 to TRBJ1-4; unclear D gene. The CDR3 extends over 14 amino acids. The V gene lost 3 bases and the J gene lost 8 bases, with 14 bases spanning the gap. Germline V gene data show CDR1 as SGHRS and CDR2 as YFSETQ.